These T cell receptor beta chains were read from a single sample in a study of regulatory T cells in long-lasting Graves disease. MiXCR was run by TCRdb on the multiplex PCR reads, yielding one entry per CDR3 protein. In the table there are a few hundred thousand distinct CDR3 sequences, around a quarter of which are singletons. The specimen comprised peripheral blood mononuclear cells (PBMCs), sampled when the disease was refractory, from a patient treated with antithyroid drugs. The receptors stem from a female donor with Graves disease. The CDR3 runs from the conserved cysteine through the conserved F or W. A D gene is named only where the DNA matches it firmly. Not all rows give a size; the values are once, few, many and, for expanded clones, a class.

v_call,j_call,d_call,clone_size,cdr3_aa,cdr3_nt
TRBV5-1,TRBJ2-1,TRBD1,few,CASIFGTGGVANEQFF,TGCGCCAGCATCTTTGGAACAGGGGGCGTTGCCAATGAGCAGTTCTTC
TRBV6-2/TRBV6-3,TRBJ1-1,TRBD1,.,CASSPQGVDTEAFF,TGTGCCAGCAGCCCACAGGGGGTGGACACTGAAGCTTTCTTT
TRBV5-1,TRBJ2-7,TRBD2,many,CASSLAGTSIDEQYF,TGCGCCAGCAGCTTGGCCGGGACTAGCATCGACGAGCAGTACTTC
TRBV5-1,TRBJ2-2,.,few,CASSLDPSGAGELFF,TGCGCCAGCAGCTTGGACCCGAGTGGGGCAGGGGAGCTGTTTTTT
TRBV10-3,TRBJ2-2,.,.,CAIRTNTGELFF,TGTGCCATTCGAACGAACACCGGGGAGCTGTTTTTT
TRBV7-3,TRBJ2-7,TRBD2,few,CASSHAHRRGSSYEQYF,TGTGCCAGCAGCCATGCCCACCGTCGCGGGAGTAGTTACGAGCAGTACTTC
TRBV30,TRBJ2-2,.,few,CAWSGQSNTGELFF,TGTGCCTGGAGTGGACAGTCGAACACCGGGGAGCTGTTTTTT
TRBV7-9,TRBJ2-2,.,few,CASRAGRELFF,TGTGCCAGCAGGGCAGGTCGGGAGCTGTTTTTT
TRBV11-1,TRBJ1-6,.,few,CASSFSDNSPLHF,TGTGCCAGCAGCTTTAGCGATAATTCACCCCTCCACTTT
TRBV20-1,TRBJ1-1,.,.,CSAMMAGVNTEAFF,TGCAGTGCTATGATGGCAGGGGTGAACACTGAAGCTTTCTTT
TRBV6-1,TRBJ2-2,TRBD2,.,CASRQSGLAGEGTGELFF,TGTGCCAGCAGACAATCGGGACTAGCGGGAGAGGGCACCGGGGAGCTGTTTTTT
TRBV20-1,TRBJ2-1,TRBD2,few,CSATKLAGGFGEQFF,TGCAGTGCTACGAAACTAGCGGGAGGATTTGGGGAGCAGTTCTTC
TRBV7-7,TRBJ2-2,TRBD2,.,CASSQGLAGRTGELFF,TGTGCTAGCAGCCAGGGACTAGCGGGACGTACCGGGGAGCTGTTTTTT
TRBV20-1,TRBJ2-3,TRBD2,.,CSGGGPPADTQYF,TGCAGTGGGGGGGGACCACCGGCAGATACGCAGTATTTT
TRBV9,TRBJ1-4,.,.,CASSPTGGTEKLFF,TGTGCCAGCAGCCCGACCGGGGGGACTGAAAAACTGTTTTTT
TRBV11-2,TRBJ2-2,.,many,CASSLVPRSNTGELFF,TGTGCCAGCAGCTTAGTTCCCAGGTCGAACACCGGGGAGCTGTTTTTT
TRBV6-2/TRBV6-3,TRBJ2-5,.,many,CASSYSGEAETQYF,TGTGCCAGCAGTTACTCTGGGGAGGCGGAGACCCAGTACTTC
TRBV6-1,TRBJ2-2,TRBD2,many,CASRTSGKGELFF,TGTGCCAGCAGGACTAGCGGGAAAGGGGAGCTGTTTTTT
TRBV19,TRBJ1-1,TRBD1,.,CASSLLKGATEAFF,TGTGCCAGTAGTCTCCTCAAGGGGGCGACTGAAGCTTTCTTT
TRBV19,TRBJ1-5,TRBD1,few,CASSTGTGAGLNQPQHF,TGTGCCAGTAGTACCGGGACAGGGGCTGGCCTCAATCAGCCCCAGCATTTT
TRBV7-9,TRBJ1-2,.,.,CASSPQDWAGYTF,TGTGCCAGCAGCCCTCAAGATTGGGCTGGCTACACCTTC
TRBV7-2,TRBJ2-2,.,many,CASSKTVGVSGELFF,TGTGCCAGCAGCAAAACGGTGGGAGTAAGCGGGGAGCTGTTTTTT
TRBV7-9,TRBJ2-2,TRBD2,.,CASSPPGGGPSNTGELFF,TGTGCCAGCAGCCCCCCGGGAGGAGGCCCTTCGAACACCGGGGAGCTGTTTTTT
TRBV20-1,TRBJ2-5,.,many,CSARGRAYETQYF,TGCAGTGCTAGAGGGAGGGCATACGAGACCCAGTACTTC
TRBV30,TRBJ1-1,.,.,CAWRGRAEAFF,TGTGCCTGGAGGGGAAGGGCTGAAGCTTTCTTT
TRBV24-1,TRBJ2-6,TRBD1,.,CATSSKGQGAQSGANVLTF,TGTGCCACCAGTAGTAAAGGACAGGGGGCGCAGTCTGGGGCCAACGTCCTGACTTTC
TRBV7-2,TRBJ2-2,TRBD2,.,CASSRLAGGPGELFF,TGTGCCAGCAGCCGACTAGCGGGAGGGCCGGGGGAGCTGTTTTTT
TRBV12-3/TRBV12-4,TRBJ2-1,TRBD1,.,CASSKGQGTTNEQFF,TGTGCCAGCAGTAAAGGACAGGGGACTACCAATGAGCAGTTCTTC
TRBV20-1,TRBJ2-5,TRBD2,many,CSASGAGGETQYF,TGCAGTGCTAGTGGGGCGGGAGGAGAGACCCAGTACTTC
TRBV7-9,TRBJ1-4,TRBD1,.,CASRRQGWDEKLFF,TGTGCCAGCAGACGACAGGGTTGGGATGAAAAACTGTTTTTT
TRBV29-1,TRBJ2-7,.,few,CSVLGTALGEQYF,TGCAGCGTCCTCGGGACGGCTCTAGGCGAGCAGTACTTC
TRBV7-2,TRBJ1-3,.,.,CASSLGSAVSGNTIYF,TGTGCCAGCAGCTTAGGTTCGGCAGTCTCTGGAAACACCATATATTTT
TRBV29-1,TRBJ2-5,TRBD1,.,CSRHRDRATEETQYF,TGCAGCCGCCACCGGGACAGGGCTACAGAAGAGACCCAGTACTTC
TRBV30,TRBJ2-5,.,many,CAWTGETQYF,TGTGCCTGGACAGGAGAGACCCAGTACTTC
TRBV7-9,TRBJ1-1,.,.,CASSLVSPGFGTEAFF,TGTGCCAGCAGCTTAGTGAGCCCGGGGTTCGGCACTGAAGCTTTCTTT
TRBV28,TRBJ1-2,.,many,CASSAPGGSPYGYTF,TGTGCCAGCAGTGCCCCCGGGGGCTCCCCCTATGGCTACACCTTC
TRBV28,TRBJ1-2,.,many,CASSFRDEFYGYTF,TGTGCCAGCAGTTTCCGGGACGAATTCTATGGCTACACCTTC
TRBV20-1,TRBJ2-2,.,once,CSAGWGAGELFF,TGCAGTGCAGGATGGGGAGCCGGGGAGCTGTTTTTT
TRBV6-2/TRBV6-3,TRBJ2-2,.,many,CASSLPSTGELFF,TGTGCCAGCAGTTTACCCTCCACCGGGGAGCTGTTTTTT
TRBV2,TRBJ2-7,TRBD2,many,CASSEALAIEYEQYF,TGTGCCAGCAGTGAAGCACTAGCGATAGAGTACGAGCAGTACTTC
TRBV7-2,TRBJ2-3,.,.,CASSFGRATDTQYF,TGTGCCAGCAGCTTTGGCAGGGCGACAGATACGCAGTATTTT
TRBV12-3/TRBV12-4,TRBJ2-1,.,few,CASSLALRGPYNEQFF,TGTGCCAGCAGTCTAGCTCTGCGGGGGCCCTACAATGAGCAGTTCTTC
TRBV19,TRBJ2-7,.,few,CASSKPPGQILDEQYF,TGTGCCAGTAGTAAGCCCCCCGGACAGATCCTCGACGAGCAGTACTTC
TRBV30,TRBJ1-1,.,few,CAWGPRPTMNTEAFF,TGTGCCTGGGGTCCTAGGCCTACCATGAACACTGAAGCTTTCTTT
TRBV29-1,TRBJ2-6,.,.,CSVALPGQRSGANVLTF,TGCAGCGTTGCCCTACCGGGACAAAGATCTGGGGCCAACGTCCTGACTTTC
TRBV20-1,TRBJ2-7,TRBD2,few,CSASSGRPYF,TGCAGTGCTTCGAGCGGGAGACCGTACTTC
TRBV11-2,TRBJ1-1,.,.,CASSISMGGGNTEAFF,TGTGCCAGCAGTATATCCATGGGGGGAGGAAACACTGAAGCTTTCTTT
TRBV2,TRBJ2-1,.,few,CAGDWGNEQFF,TGTGCCGGTGATTGGGGGAATGAGCAGTTCTTC
TRBV27,TRBJ1-5,TRBD1,few,CASFGIGTENNQPQHF,TGTGCCAGCTTTGGAATCGGGACAGAGAACAATCAGCCCCAGCATTTT
TRBV19,TRBJ2-7,.,.,CASSIEGTYEQYF,TGTGCCAGTAGTATTGAAGGAACGTACGAGCAGTACTTC
TRBV11-2,TRBJ2-5,.,many,CASSLGWGDEQETQYF,TGTGCCAGCAGCTTAGGTTGGGGGGACGAACAAGAGACCCAGTACTTC
TRBV30,TRBJ1-1,.,many,CAWAGTGYTEAFF,TGTGCCTGGGCAGGAACAGGGTACACTGAAGCTTTCTTT
TRBV20-1,TRBJ2-5,.,many,CSATSGPGETQYF,TGCAGTGCAACCTCAGGGCCCGGGGAGACCCAGTACTTC
TRBV5-4,TRBJ2-5,TRBD2,.,CASSLQAGGQETQYF,TGTGCCAGCAGCTTGCAAGCGGGAGGGCAAGAGACCCAGTACTTC
TRBV4-3,TRBJ1-2,.,.,CASSQFSHYGYTF,TGCGCCAGCAGCCAATTTTCCCACTATGGCTACACCTTC
TRBV19,TRBJ1-1,TRBD1,.,CASLGTGSMNTEAFF,TGTGCCAGTCTTGGGACAGGCTCCATGAACACTGAAGCTTTCTTT
TRBV28,TRBJ2-2,.,.,CASGNPETGELFF,TGTGCCAGCGGTAATCCCGAGACCGGGGAGCTGTTTTTT
TRBV2,TRBJ2-1,.,.,CASIRNPGGADNEQFF,TGTGCCAGCATCAGAAACCCTGGGGGGGCAGACAATGAGCAGTTCTTC
TRBV7-2,TRBJ2-7,.,few,CASSPGLAEQYF,TGTGCCAGCAGCCCCGGACTTGCCGAGCAGTACTTC